This T cell receptor (beta chain) derives from a study of T cell repertoires in cytomegalovirus infection. Whole-study findings and limits: CMV carriers with the relevant HLA were identified by cumulative public TCR beta family frequency.

TCRdb analysed the reads with MiXCR anew, one entry per CDR3 protein. In the table there are roughly 310,000 distinct CDR3 sequences, roughly 17% of which are singletons. This clonotype was observed at least ten times. The antigen remains unidentified. V lost 5 bases and J lost 7; bases outside the gene matches: 13. Per germline, CDR1 SGHTA and CDR2 FQGNSA. This CDR3 region has 15 residues. The TCR comes from a human donor in good health (CMV status not recorded). Some clones in this sample may be carry-over from other donors' samples. The material sequenced was PBMCs. V and J are TRBV7-2 and TRBJ1-2, with TRBD1 matching 7 bases. The CDR3 is CASSASYTGASGYTF. In DNA form, the CDR3 reads TGTGCCAGCAGCGCCAGCTACACAGGGGCTTCTGGCTACACCTTC.